These T cell receptor beta chains were read from a single sample in a study of STAT3 mutations in large granular lymphocyte leukemia. Method: immunoSEQ multiplex PCR; TCRdb's copy keeps in-frame clones and lacks some. The sample contains about 39,000 clones, around 80% of which appear only once. Sequencing was performed on PBMCs. The origin of the receptors is a human donor with T large granular lymphocyte leukemia. Some clones in this sample may be carry-over from other donors' samples. The CDR3 runs from the conserved cysteine through the conserved F or W. Fields, in order: CDR3 DNA, CDR3 protein, V gene, D gene, clone size, CDR3 length, J gene. A D gene is named only where the DNA matches it firmly. Rows may omit the clone size; those that give it use once, few, many or a size class.

cdr3_nt: TGTGCCAGCAGCTTAGCGAGTCAGGGTTATAGCAATCAGCCCCAGCATTTT
cdr3_aa: CASSLASQGYSNQPQHF
v_call: TRBV7-2
d_call: NA
clone_size: once
cdr3_length: 17
j_call: TRBJ1-5

cdr3_nt: TGCGCCAGCAGCCAGGCACCTGGGGGTACCAGCACAGATACGCAGTATTTT
cdr3_aa: CASSQAPGGTSTDTQYF
v_call: TRBV4-1
d_call: NA
clone_size: NA
cdr3_length: 17
j_call: TRBJ2-3

cdr3_nt: TGTGCCAGCAGCTTCTTGAGGAAGGGTGGCTACACCTTC
cdr3_aa: CASSFLRKGGYTF
v_call: TRBV7-9
d_call: NA
clone_size: NA
cdr3_length: 13
j_call: TRBJ1-2

cdr3_nt: TGTGCCAGCAGCCCTAGTCTCAGAGCAACTAATGAAAAACTGTTTTTT
cdr3_aa: CASSPSLRATNEKLFF
v_call: TRBV13
d_call: NA
clone_size: NA
cdr3_length: 16
j_call: TRBJ1-4

cdr3_nt: TGTGCCAGCAGCGACCTCGGGATTCGGGATGAGCAGTTCTTC
cdr3_aa: CASSDLGIRDEQFF
v_call: TRBV7-9
d_call: NA
clone_size: NA
cdr3_length: 14
j_call: TRBJ2-1

cdr3_nt: TGTGCCAGCAGCTTAGTAGGGGACGGTGCCTACGAGCAGTACTTC
cdr3_aa: CASSLVGDGAYEQYF
v_call: TRBV7-2
d_call: NA
clone_size: NA
cdr3_length: 15
j_call: TRBJ2-7

cdr3_nt: TGCGCCAGCAGTCTGGACGGGGAAAAGCCCCAGCATTTT
cdr3_aa: CASSLDGEKPQHF
v_call: TRBV4-1
d_call: NA
clone_size: NA
cdr3_length: 13
j_call: TRBJ1-5

cdr3_nt: TGTGCCAGCAGCGTCGCCATGAACACTGAAGCTTTCTTT
cdr3_aa: CASSVAMNTEAFF
v_call: TRBV7-9
d_call: NA
clone_size: NA
cdr3_length: 13
j_call: TRBJ1-1

cdr3_nt: TGTGCCAGCAGCCCTACTTGGGGGTTCGACTATGGCTACACCTTC
cdr3_aa: CASSPTWGFDYGYTF
v_call: TRBV9
d_call: NA
clone_size: NA
cdr3_length: 15
j_call: TRBJ1-2

cdr3_nt: TGTGCCAGCAGCGAAGGTCTGGAAAAGACCCAGTACTTC
cdr3_aa: CASSEGLEKTQYF
v_call: TRBV5-6
d_call: NA
clone_size: NA
cdr3_length: 13
j_call: TRBJ2-5

cdr3_nt: TGTGCCAGCAGTTACTCGGCCAGAGATCAGCCCCAGCATTTT
cdr3_aa: CASSYSARDQPQHF
v_call: TRBV6-5
d_call: NA
clone_size: NA
cdr3_length: 14
j_call: TRBJ1-5

cdr3_nt: TGTGCCAGCAGTTATGCGGACAGAATAATGAACACTGAAGCTTTCTTT
cdr3_aa: CASSYADRIMNTEAFF
v_call: TRBV27
d_call: NA
clone_size: NA
cdr3_length: 16
j_call: TRBJ1-1

cdr3_nt: TGTGCCAGCAGCTTGGCGCCGGGTCGTGGAAACACCATATATTTT
cdr3_aa: CASSLAPGRGNTIYF
v_call: TRBV5-6
d_call: NA
clone_size: NA
cdr3_length: 15
j_call: TRBJ1-3

cdr3_nt: TGCGCCAGCAGCTCGAATCGAAGACTAGCGGGGGTCTCAGATACGCAGTATTTT
cdr3_aa: CASSSNRRLAGVSDTQYF
v_call: TRBV5-1
d_call: TRBD2
clone_size: NA
cdr3_length: 18
j_call: TRBJ2-3

cdr3_nt: TGCGCCAGCAGCCGTAACAGTAATTCACCCCTCCACTTT
cdr3_aa: CASSRNSNSPLHF
v_call: TRBV5-1
d_call: NA
clone_size: NA
cdr3_length: 13
j_call: TRBJ1-6

cdr3_nt: TGTGCCAGCAGCAGAGGGACTCCTAGCACAGATACGCAGTATTTT
cdr3_aa: CASSRGTPSTDTQYF
v_call: TRBV5-5
d_call: NA
clone_size: few
cdr3_length: 15
j_call: TRBJ2-3

cdr3_nt: TGCGCCAGCAGCTTGGCGGGGGGCCGAGCCGGGGAGCTGTTTTTT
cdr3_aa: CASSLAGGRAGELFF
v_call: TRBV5-1
d_call: NA
clone_size: once
cdr3_length: 15
j_call: TRBJ2-2

cdr3_nt: TGTGCCAGCAGCGCCAGACAGGGGGGAGATACGCAGTATTTT
cdr3_aa: CASSARQGGDTQYF
v_call: TRBV9
d_call: TRBD1
clone_size: NA
cdr3_length: 14
j_call: TRBJ2-3

cdr3_nt: TGTGCCAGCTCATCAAGATACCGGGACAGGGCTCCGGGTGGCTACACCTTC
cdr3_aa: CASSSRYRDRAPGGYTF
v_call: TRBV18
d_call: TRBD1
clone_size: NA
cdr3_length: 17
j_call: TRBJ1-2

cdr3_nt: TGTGCCAGCTCACCCAGGGACAAGAAGAGAAACACCATATATTTT
cdr3_aa: CASSPRDKKRNTIYF
v_call: TRBV18
d_call: NA
clone_size: NA
cdr3_length: 15
j_call: TRBJ1-3

cdr3_nt: TGCAGCGGGGGGACTAATGAAAAACTGTTTTTT
cdr3_aa: CSGGTNEKLFF
v_call: TRBV29-1
d_call: NA
clone_size: once
cdr3_length: 11
j_call: TRBJ1-4

cdr3_nt: TGCGCCAGCAGAATGACAGGGAGGTACGAGCAGTACTTC
cdr3_aa: CASRMTGRYEQYF
v_call: TRBV5-1
d_call: NA
clone_size: NA
cdr3_length: 13
j_call: TRBJ2-7

cdr3_nt: TGCGCCAGCAGCCAAGATGAAGGCAGCTTTAACTATGGCTACACCTTC
cdr3_aa: CASSQDEGSFNYGYTF
v_call: TRBV4-1
d_call: NA
clone_size: NA
cdr3_length: 16
j_call: TRBJ1-2

cdr3_nt: TGCAGTCTGGACAGGCCTTATGGCTACACCTTC
cdr3_aa: CSLDRPYGYTF
v_call: TRBV20-1
d_call: TRBD1
clone_size: NA
cdr3_length: 11
j_call: TRBJ1-2

cdr3_nt: TGTGCCAGCACGGGGCAGGAGGTCACGGGAGGCTACACCTTC
cdr3_aa: CASTGQEVTGGYTF
v_call: TRBV2
d_call: NA
clone_size: NA
cdr3_length: 14
j_call: TRBJ1-2

cdr3_nt: TGTGCCAGCAGCTTAAATCCAAGCTCCTACAATGAGCAGTTCTTC
cdr3_aa: CASSLNPSSYNEQFF
v_call: TRBV11-2
d_call: NA
clone_size: NA
cdr3_length: 15
j_call: TRBJ2-1

cdr3_nt: TGTGCCAGCAGTTACTCGGGGGGGCAAGAGACCCAGTACTTC
cdr3_aa: CASSYSGGQETQYF
v_call: TRBV6-6
d_call: TRBD2
clone_size: NA
cdr3_length: 14
j_call: TRBJ2-5

cdr3_nt: TGCGCCAGCCTCCCAGGGGGGCAGGGCTCCTACAATGAGCAGTTCTTC
cdr3_aa: CASLPGGQGSYNEQFF
v_call: TRBV5-1
d_call: NA
clone_size: NA
cdr3_length: 16
j_call: TRBJ2-1

cdr3_nt: TGTGCCAGCAGTTCCGAGGGGCTAGCTAACTATGGCTACACCTTC
cdr3_aa: CASSSEGLANYGYTF
v_call: TRBV6-5
d_call: NA
clone_size: NA
cdr3_length: 15
j_call: TRBJ1-2

cdr3_nt: TGCGCCAGCAGCTTGGAAGAGGGAACCGGGCCCCAGCATTTT
cdr3_aa: CASSLEEGTGPQHF
v_call: TRBV5-1
d_call: NA
clone_size: NA
cdr3_length: 14
j_call: TRBJ1-5

cdr3_nt: TGCGCCAGCAGCTTAGGGGGACAGGGAGCGGCCCTCCACTTT
cdr3_aa: CASSLGGQGAALHF
v_call: TRBV5-1
d_call: TRBD1
clone_size: NA
cdr3_length: 14
j_call: TRBJ1-6

cdr3_nt: TGTGCCTCCCGGGAGGACTATGGCTACACCTTC
cdr3_aa: CASREDYGYTF
v_call: TRBV30
d_call: NA
clone_size: few
cdr3_length: 11
j_call: TRBJ1-2

cdr3_nt: TGTGCCAGCAGCCAAGAAGTCCAGCGGACCACAGATACGCAGTATTTT
cdr3_aa: CASSQEVQRTTDTQYF
v_call: TRBV4-2
d_call: NA
clone_size: NA
cdr3_length: 16
j_call: TRBJ2-3

cdr3_nt: TGCAGCGCCGGACAGGGGCTGTCAGCTGAAGCTTTCTTT
cdr3_aa: CSAGQGLSAEAFF
v_call: TRBV29-1
d_call: TRBD1
clone_size: once
cdr3_length: 13
j_call: TRBJ1-1

cdr3_nt: TGTGCCAGTAGCACATTGTTCCAGGGTAGCAATCAGCCCCAGCATTTT
cdr3_aa: CASSTLFQGSNQPQHF
v_call: TRBV19
d_call: NA
clone_size: NA
cdr3_length: 16
j_call: TRBJ1-5

cdr3_nt: TGTGCCAGCTCACTGGAGGACAGGGGGAATGAGCAGTTCTTC
cdr3_aa: CASSLEDRGNEQFF
v_call: TRBV18
d_call: TRBD1
clone_size: NA
cdr3_length: 14
j_call: TRBJ2-1

cdr3_nt: TGTGCCAGCAGTTTACGGGTTCAAGAGACCCAGTACTTC
cdr3_aa: CASSLRVQETQYF
v_call: TRBV2
d_call: NA
clone_size: NA
cdr3_length: 13
j_call: TRBJ2-5